This T cell receptor beta chain comes out of a study of read filtering for tumor transcriptome and immune sequencing. Study-wide context: Mean patient age was about 66 years, range roughly 40 to 80; approximately 17 male, roughly 14 female.

CDR3 length: 16 amino acids. The V gene's germline CDR1 is SQVTM and CDR2 ANQGSEA. J gave up 5 bases and V 4 bases, and 9 bases lay outside the gene matches. This clonotype appeared many times. The library was built from around 400 ng RNA with molecular barcoded adaptors for alpha/delta and beta/gamma chains. TCRdb fed the reads into MiXCR, producing one record per CDR3 protein. Of some 140,000 distinct CDR3 sequences listed, over 10% were seen once; the top ten hold roughly 7.6%. This sequence originates from a donor aged 40 or older with multiple myeloma. This rearrangement joins TRBV29-1 to TRBJ2-5; 14 bases match TRBD2. Sequencing was carried out using a population of CD138-negative cells sorted from bone marrow. CDR3 nucleotide sequence: TGCAGCGTTGGGGGGACTAGCGGGAGTCATTGGGAGACCCAGTACTTC. Its translation is CSVGGTSGSHWETQYF.